The 3 T cell receptor beta chains in this list originate from one sample, sequenced in a study of cytomegalovirus exposure and HLA in healthy donors. The PCR used 60 Vbeta and 13 Jbeta primers. Profiling relied on immunoSEQ multiplex PCR, and the TCRdb table lists in-frame clones only, not all of them. Listed are tens of thousands of clones; 3.5% to 5% falls within the top ten. The sequencing sample was made of PBMCs. The receptors come from a woman aged 40-49 years in good health and CMV-seropositive.

The chain employs TRBV29-1 and TRBJ1-1, with D possibly TRBD1 on 6 matching bases. The germline CDR1 and CDR2 sequences are SQVTM and ANQGSEA. The CDR3 is 16 residues long. The ends were cut back, 0 bases at V and 0 bases at J, with 14 bases in the middle. CDR3 loop: CSVEDRFRGMNTEAFF. The CDR3 DNA follows: TGCAGCGTTGAAGATCGTTTTAGGGGGATGAACACTGAAGCTTTCTTT.

The chain is built from TRBV7-2 and TRBJ2-1, with TRBD1 identical over 7 bases. Germline V CDR1 and CDR2: SGHTA, FQGNSA. The CDR3 extends over 18 amino acids. V lost 1 base and J lost 0; bases outside the gene matches: 9. In DNA, the CDR3 is TGTGCCAGCAGCTTAGTGTTTGTGGGGGACAGCTCCTACAATGAGCAGTTCTTC. Its protein product is CASSLVFVGDSSYNEQFF.

The J gene is TRBJ2-3, the V gene TRBV9; D possibly corresponds to TRBD2 (6 bases). The CDR3 has 16 amino acids. CDR1 is SGDLS, CDR2 YYNGEE, per germline. V gave up 2 bases and J gave up 1 base, with 14 bases separating them. The DNA of the CDR3 is TGTGCCAGCAGCGTTAGCGGAGGAGGCGGCACAGATACGCAGTATTTT. Amino acid sequence: CASSVSGGGGTDTQYF.